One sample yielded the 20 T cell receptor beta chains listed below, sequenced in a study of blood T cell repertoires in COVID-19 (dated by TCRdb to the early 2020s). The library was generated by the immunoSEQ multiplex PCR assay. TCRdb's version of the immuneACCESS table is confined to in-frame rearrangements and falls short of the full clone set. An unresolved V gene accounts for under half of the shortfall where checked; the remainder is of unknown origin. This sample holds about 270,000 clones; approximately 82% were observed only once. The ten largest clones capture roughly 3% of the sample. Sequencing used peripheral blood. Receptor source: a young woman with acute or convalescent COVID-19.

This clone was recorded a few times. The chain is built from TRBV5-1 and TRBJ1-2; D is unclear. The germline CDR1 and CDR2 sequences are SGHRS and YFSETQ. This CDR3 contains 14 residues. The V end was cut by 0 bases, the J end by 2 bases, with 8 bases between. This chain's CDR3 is CASSLDAGNYGYTF. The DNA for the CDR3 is TGCGCCAGCAGCTTGGATGCAGGAAACTATGGCTACACCTTC.

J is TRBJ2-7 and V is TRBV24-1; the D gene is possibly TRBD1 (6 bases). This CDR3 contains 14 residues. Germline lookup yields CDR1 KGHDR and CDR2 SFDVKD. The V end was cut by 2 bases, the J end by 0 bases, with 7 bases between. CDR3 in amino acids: CATSDSTGSYEQYF. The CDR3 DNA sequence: TGTGCCACCAGTGATTCGACAGGCTCCTACGAGCAGTACTTC.

The CDR3 nucleotides are TGTGCCAGCAGCACAGGGACAGGGGGATACAATGAGCAGTTCTTC. Its translation: CASSTGTGGYNEQFF. J is TRBJ2-1 and V is TRBV5-8, with 11 bases identical to TRBD1. The germline CDR1 and CDR2 sequences are SGHTS and YDEGEE. The CDR3 is 15 residues long. V shed 4 bases and J 4 bases; nucleotides not matched to a gene: 4.

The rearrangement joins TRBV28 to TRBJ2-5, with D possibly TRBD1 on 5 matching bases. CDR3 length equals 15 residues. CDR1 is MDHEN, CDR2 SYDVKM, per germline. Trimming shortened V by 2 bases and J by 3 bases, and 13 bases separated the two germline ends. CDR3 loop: CASSLHRKEKETQYF. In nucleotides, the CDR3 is TGTGCCAGCAGTTTACACAGGAAGGAAAAAGAGACCCAGTACTTC.

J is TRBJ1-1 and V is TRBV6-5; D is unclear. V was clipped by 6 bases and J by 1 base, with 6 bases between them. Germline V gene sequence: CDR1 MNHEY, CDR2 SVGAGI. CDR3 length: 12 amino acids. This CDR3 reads CASSQQNTEAFF. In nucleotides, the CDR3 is TGTGCCAGCAGCCAACAGAACACTGAAGCTTTCTTT.

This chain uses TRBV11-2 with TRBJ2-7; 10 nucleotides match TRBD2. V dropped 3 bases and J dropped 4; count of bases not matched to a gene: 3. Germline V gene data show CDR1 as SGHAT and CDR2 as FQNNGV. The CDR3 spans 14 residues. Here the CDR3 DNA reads TGTGCCAGCAGCTTTTCTAGCGGGAGTTACGAGCAGTACTTC. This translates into CASSFSSGSYEQYF.

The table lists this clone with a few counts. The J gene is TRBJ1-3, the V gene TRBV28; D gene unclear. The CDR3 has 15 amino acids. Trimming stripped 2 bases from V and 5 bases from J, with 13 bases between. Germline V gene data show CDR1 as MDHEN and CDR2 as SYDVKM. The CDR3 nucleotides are TGTGCCAGCAGTTTAGCAGCCAGGTCTCGAAACACCATATATTTT. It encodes CASSLAARSRNTIYF.

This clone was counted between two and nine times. The CDR3 DNA reads as TGCGCCAGCAGCTTGGGGACAGTACGTAATTCACCCCTCCACTTT. This translates into CASSLGTVRNSPLHF. V usage is TRBV5-1 and J usage is TRBJ1-6, with a tentative D call TRBD1 (6 bases). The CDR3 length is 15 residues. V was cut by 0 bases and J by 6 bases, with 10 bases left in between. Germline V gene data show CDR1 as SGHRS and CDR2 as YFSETQ.

CDR3: CSVETDTSYEQYF. The CDR3 bases are TGCAGCGTTGAAACGGACACCTCCTACGAGCAGTACTTC. The chain has TRBV29-1 and TRBJ2-7; possible D gene TRBD1, 5 bases. Trimming cost V 2 bases and J 0 bases, with 8 bases left between them. The CDR3 length is 13 residues. Germline-derived CDR1 and CDR2 are SQVTM and ANQGSEA.

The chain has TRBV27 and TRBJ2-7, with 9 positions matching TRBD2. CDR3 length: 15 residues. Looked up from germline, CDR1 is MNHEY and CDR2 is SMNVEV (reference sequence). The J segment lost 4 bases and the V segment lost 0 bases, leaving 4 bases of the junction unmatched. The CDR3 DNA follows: TGTGCCAGCAGTTTATCTAGCGGGAGTATGTACGAGCAGTACTTC. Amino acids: CASSLSSGSMYEQYF.

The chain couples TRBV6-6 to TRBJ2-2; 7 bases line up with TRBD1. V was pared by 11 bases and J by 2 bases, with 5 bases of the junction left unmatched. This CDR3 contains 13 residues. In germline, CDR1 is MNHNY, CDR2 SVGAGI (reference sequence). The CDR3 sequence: CAGGQSNTGELFF. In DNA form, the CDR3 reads TGTGCCGGGGGACAGAGCAACACCGGGGAGCTGTTTTTT.

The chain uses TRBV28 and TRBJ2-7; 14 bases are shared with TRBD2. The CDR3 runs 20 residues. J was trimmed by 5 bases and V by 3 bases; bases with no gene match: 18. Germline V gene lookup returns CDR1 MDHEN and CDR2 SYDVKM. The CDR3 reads CASSFPITPGLAGDWDEQYF. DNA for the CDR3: TGTGCCAGCAGTTTTCCAATCACCCCGGGACTAGCGGGAGACTGGGACGAGCAGTACTTC.

The CDR3 loop reads CASSRLGLARDNEQFF. The CDR3 nucleotides read TGCGCCAGCAGCCGGCTAGGACTAGCGAGAGACAATGAGCAGTTCTTC. The chain couples TRBV4-3 to TRBJ2-1; 9 bases are a match to TRBD2. This CDR3 has 16 amino acids. V shed 4 bases, J shed 5 bases, and the junction held 9 bases outside the gene matches. The V gene's germline CDR1 is LGHNA and CDR2 YSLEER.

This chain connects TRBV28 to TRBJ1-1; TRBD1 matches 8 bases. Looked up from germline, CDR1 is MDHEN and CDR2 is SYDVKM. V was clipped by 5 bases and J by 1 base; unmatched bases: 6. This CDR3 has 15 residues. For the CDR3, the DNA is TGTGCCAGCAGTCCCCAGGGGGCTCAGAACACTGAAGCTTTCTTT. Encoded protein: CASSPQGAQNTEAFF. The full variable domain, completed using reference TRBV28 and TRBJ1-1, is DVKVTQSSRYLVKRTGEKVFLECVQDMDHENMFWYRQDPGLGLRLIYFSYDVKMKEKGDIPEGYSVSREKKERFSLILESASTNQTSMYLCASSPQGAQNTEAFFGQGTRLTVV.

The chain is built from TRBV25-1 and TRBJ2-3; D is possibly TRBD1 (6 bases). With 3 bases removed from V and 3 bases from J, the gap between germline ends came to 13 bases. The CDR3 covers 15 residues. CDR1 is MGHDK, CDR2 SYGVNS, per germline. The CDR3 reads CASSEPNRATDTQYF. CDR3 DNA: TGTGCCAGCAGTGAGCCCAACAGGGCGACAGATACGCAGTATTTT.

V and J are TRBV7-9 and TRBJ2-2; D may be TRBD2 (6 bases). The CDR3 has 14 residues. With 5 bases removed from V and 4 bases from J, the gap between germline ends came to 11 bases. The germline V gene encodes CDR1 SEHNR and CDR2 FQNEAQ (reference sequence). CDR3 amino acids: CASSRLGGTGELFF. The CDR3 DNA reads TGTGCCAGCAGCCGACTGGGGGGCACCGGGGAGCTGTTTTTT.

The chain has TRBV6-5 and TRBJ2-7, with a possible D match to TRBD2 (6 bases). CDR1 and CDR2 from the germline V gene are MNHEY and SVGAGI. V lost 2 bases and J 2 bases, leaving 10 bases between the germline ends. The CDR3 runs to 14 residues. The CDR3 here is CASSYGRGTYEQYF. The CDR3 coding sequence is TGTGCCAGCAGTTACGGGCGGGGAACCTACGAGCAGTACTTC.

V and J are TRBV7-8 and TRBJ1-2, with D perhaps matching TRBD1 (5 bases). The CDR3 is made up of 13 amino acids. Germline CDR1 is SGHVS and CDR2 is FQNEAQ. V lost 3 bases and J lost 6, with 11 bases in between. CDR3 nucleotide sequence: TGTGCCAGCAGCTTCTCAGGGTTCGATGGCTACACCTTC. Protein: CASSFSGFDGYTF.

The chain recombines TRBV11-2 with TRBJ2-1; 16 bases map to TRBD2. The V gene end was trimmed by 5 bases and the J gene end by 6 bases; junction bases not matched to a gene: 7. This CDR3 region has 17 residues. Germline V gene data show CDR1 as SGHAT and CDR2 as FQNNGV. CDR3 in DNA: TGTGCCAGCAGCCCCGGGACTAGCGGGAGGGACCCCAATGAGCAGTTCTTC. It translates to CASSPGTSGRDPNEQFF. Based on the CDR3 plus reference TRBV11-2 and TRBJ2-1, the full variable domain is EAGVAQSPRYKIIEKRQSVAFWCNPISGHATLYWYQQILGQGPKLLIQFQNNGVVDDSQLPKDRFSAERLKGVDSTLKIQPAKLEDSAVYLCASSPGTSGRDPNEQFFGPGTRLTVL.

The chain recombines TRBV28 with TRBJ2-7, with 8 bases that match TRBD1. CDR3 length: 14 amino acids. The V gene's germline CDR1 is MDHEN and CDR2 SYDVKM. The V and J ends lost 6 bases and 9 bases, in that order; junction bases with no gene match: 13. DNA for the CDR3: TGTGCCAGCAGGCCGGGACAGGATGTAACCGGGCAGTACTTC. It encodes CASRPGQDVTGQYF.